Below, 27 T cell receptor beta chains from the same sample are listed, as sequenced in a study of naive and memory T cell subsets. An equimolar mix of two oligonucleotides served as the beta constant-region primer for TRBC1 and TRBC2. One entry per CDR3 protein, called by TCRdb with MiXCR from the UMI-ligation and nested PCR reads. There are 140,000 to 150,000 distinct CDR3 sequences in the sample; approximately 15% occur only once, and around 0.14% lies in the top ten. What was sequenced was naive CD4+ T cells from blood. The receptors were gathered from a human donor in good health.

This clonotype was recorded a few times. The chain joins TRBV20-1 to TRBJ2-3; weak D call: TRBD1 (6 bases). The CDR3 sequence is 13 residues long. CDR1 is DFQATT, CDR2 SNEGSKA, per germline (reference sequence). V lost 0 bases, J lost 8 bases, and 12 bases lay in between. CDR3 in DNA: TGCAGTGCTAGAGATAACAGGGACGGTACGCAGTATTTT. Its translation is CSARDNRDGTQYF.

This clonotype showed up just a few times. The genes are TRBV11-2 and TRBJ2-7; possibly TRBD2 for D (6 bases). Germline CDR1 SGHAT, CDR2 FQNNGV. The CDR3 loop spans 15 amino acids. Trimming shortened V by 0 bases and J by 9 bases, and 18 bases separated the two germline ends. Written as DNA, the CDR3 is TGTGCCAGCAGCTTAGATCCGGGAACCGGGAGAGCGCAGTACTTC. Translated, it gives CASSLDPGTGRAQYF. Using reference TRBV11-2 and TRBJ2-7 for the parts outside the CDR3, the full variable domain is EAGVAQSPRYKIIEKRQSVAFWCNPISGHATLYWYQQILGQGPKLLIQFQNNGVVDDSQLPKDRFSAERLKGVDSTLKIQPAKLEDSAVYLCASSLDPGTGRAQYFGPGTRLTVT.

This sequence joins TRBV11-1 and TRBJ2-5; tentatively, D is TRBD1 (6 bases). Germline V gene data show CDR1 as SGHAT and CDR2 as FQDESV (reference sequence). The CDR3 is 14 residues long. Trimming left V 1 base short and J 2 bases short, with 8 bases between. In nucleotides, the CDR3 is TGTGCCAGCAGCTTAGGGACAGCACAAGAGACCCAGTACTTC. Translated: CASSLGTAQETQYF.

V gene TRBV25-1 combines with J gene TRBJ2-1; 7 bases are shared with TRBD1. The junction had 6 bases not matched to a gene; V was cut back by 3 bases and J by 7 bases. The CDR3 loop spans 14 amino acids. The germline V gene has CDR1 MGHDK and CDR2 SYGVNS. The DNA of the CDR3 is TGTGCCAGCAGTGATGGGCAGGGGGTTAATGAGCAGTTCTTC. Its protein product is CASSDGQGVNEQFF.

The rearrangement uses TRBV3-1 and TRBJ2-7, with D unresolved. V was pared by 1 base and J by 6 bases, with 10 bases between. This CDR3 has 13 amino acids. Germline assignment: CDR1 LGHDT and CDR2 YNNKEL (reference sequence). In DNA form, the CDR3 reads TGTGCCAGCAGCCAAGTTCTTTTCTCCGAGCAGTACTTC. This encodes CASSQVLFSEQYF.

In its sample, this clonotype was seen a few times. This sequence joins TRBV20-1 and TRBJ2-1; D is unresolved. Per germline, CDR1 DFQATT and CDR2 SNEGSKA (reference sequence). The CDR3 covers 14 residues. The V end lost 1 base, the J end lost 7 bases, and 14 bases lay between the germline ends. Here the CDR3 DNA reads TGCAGTGCTAGAGCCATGAAGGCCCGGAATGAGCAGTTCTTC. Its protein is CSARAMKARNEQFF.

The genes are TRBV6-2 or TRBV6-3 and TRBJ2-7; 7 nucleotides agree with TRBD1. The CDR3 is 14 amino acids. The V gene's germline CDR1 is MNHEY and CDR2 SVGEGT. After removal of 2 bases from V and 2 bases from J, the junction contained 3 bases not matched to a gene. CDR3 amino acids: CASSYGQGAYEQYF. CDR3 DNA: TGTGCCAGCAGTTACGGGCAGGGGGCCTACGAGCAGTACTTC.

V gene TRBV19 combines with J gene TRBJ1-1, with D possibly TRBD1 on 6 matching bases. The CDR3 contains 15 residues. V lost 5 bases and J 5 bases, leaving 18 bases between the germline ends. The germline V gene encodes CDR1 LNHDA and CDR2 SQIVND (reference sequence). This chain's CDR3 is CASSEQGSVGTEAFF. The CDR3 nucleotides are TGTGCCAGTAGTGAACAGGGTTCGGTGGGGACTGAAGCTTTCTTT. The entire variable domain, with the rest obtained from reference TRBV19 and TRBJ1-1, is as follows: DGGITQSPKYLFRKEGQNVTLSCEQNLNHDAMYWYRQDPGQGLRLIYYSQIVNDFQKGDIAEGYSVSREKKESFPLTVTSAQKNPTAFYLCASSEQGSVGTEAFFGQGTRLTVV.

This clonotype was found a few times. The chain links TRBV6-5 to TRBJ2-7; the D gene could be TRBD1 or TRBD2 (5 bases each). The CDR3 is made up of 12 amino acids. Looked up from germline, CDR1 is MNHEY and CDR2 is SVGAGI. V lost 6 bases, J lost 4 bases, and 10 bases lay in between. The CDR3 sequence is CASSRDGYEQYF. The DNA of the CDR3 is TGTGCCAGCAGCAGGGACGGATACGAGCAGTACTTC.

This clonotype was seen a few times. CDR3: CASSIDPTGRNNEQFF. The CDR3 bases are TGTGCCAGTAGTATAGACCCCACAGGGAGGAACAATGAGCAGTTCTTC. The chain couples TRBV19 to TRBJ2-1; D tentatively reads TRBD1 or TRBD2 (6 bases each). CDR1 and CDR2 (germline): LNHDA, SQIVND (reference sequence). The CDR3 consists of 16 residues. Trimming removed 0 bases from V and 5 bases from J, with 14 bases in between.

The chain is built from TRBV6-2 or TRBV6-3 and TRBJ2-7, with 8 bases fitting TRBD2. Unmatched junction bases numbered 7, after V lost 6 bases and J lost 3 bases. Germline assignment: CDR1 MNHEY and CDR2 SVGEGT. The CDR3 runs 14 residues. The CDR3 loop is CASSQAGVVYEQYF. The CDR3, as DNA: TGTGCCAGCAGCCAAGCGGGAGTGGTCTACGAGCAGTACTTC.

The CDR3 is CASSDGGLAESYEQYF. As DNA, the CDR3 is TGTGCCAGCAGTGATGGGGGGCTAGCGGAGTCCTACGAGCAGTACTTC. V gene TRBV2 combines with J gene TRBJ2-7; maybe TRBD2 (7 bases). CDR3 length: 16 residues. Germline V CDR1 and CDR2: SNHLY, FYNNEI. V was pared by 3 bases and J by 1 base, with 16 bases between. The variable domain in full, with the rest retrieved from reference TRBV2 and TRBJ2-7, is EPEVTQTPSHQVTQMGQEVILRCVPISNHLYFYWYRQILGQKVEFLVSFYNNEISEKSEIFDDQFSVERPDGSNFTLKIRSTKLEDSAMYFCASSDGGLAESYEQYFGPGTRLTVT.

The chain uses TRBV29-1 and TRBJ2-7; weak D call: TRBD1 (6 bases). In germline, CDR1 is SQVTM, CDR2 ANQGSEA. CDR3 length: 13 residues. The V end lost 6 bases, the J end lost 2 bases, and 14 bases lay between the germline ends. The CDR3 spells CSVRGPKTYEQYF. DNA for the CDR3: TGCAGCGTCAGGGGTCCTAAAACCTACGAGCAGTACTTC.

J is TRBJ1-4 and V is TRBV29-1; tentatively, D is TRBD1 (5 bases). The V end was cut by 1 base, the J end by 8 bases, with 11 bases between. The CDR3 runs 13 residues. Looked up from germline, CDR1 is SQVTM and CDR2 is ANQGSEA. The CDR3 nucleotides are TGCAGCGTTGAAGCAGGGTGTGGGGAAAAACTGTTTTTT. Translated: CSVEAGCGEKLFF.

The chain has TRBV18 and TRBJ1-5, with D unresolved. This CDR3 has 13 amino acids. Trimming removed 2 bases at V and 1 base at J, with 3 bases between. The germline gives CDR1 KGHSH, CDR2 LQKENI. CDR3 in DNA: TGTGCCAGCTCACCATCCAGCAATCAGCCCCAGCATTTT. Translated: CASSPSSNQPQHF.

This clonotype has just a few counts. J is TRBJ2-1 and V is TRBV5-1, with D possibly matching TRBD2 (6 bases). The CDR3 sequence is 15 residues long. Trimming took 7 bases from V and 3 from J, leaving 17 bases between them. Germline V gene data show CDR1 as SGHRS and CDR2 as YFSETQ. Here the CDR3 reads CASSTGGINYNEQFF. CDR3 nucleotide sequence: TGCGCCAGCTCCACGGGCGGGATAAACTACAATGAGCAGTTCTTC.

The chain combines TRBV28 with TRBJ2-1; 7 bases map to TRBD1. The CDR3 is made up of 15 amino acids. Germline V lookup: CDR1 MDHEN, CDR2 SYDVKM. V shed 5 bases, J shed 4 bases, and the junction held 8 bases outside the gene matches. CDR3 residues: CASSQSGQKYNEQFF. The CDR3 coding sequence is TGTGCCAGCAGTCAATCGGGACAGAAATACAATGAGCAGTTCTTC.

The chain is built from TRBV30 and TRBJ2-2, with 8 bases identical to TRBD1. The CDR3 totals 15 residues. Looked up from germline, CDR1 is GTSNPN and CDR2 is SVGIG (reference sequence). The trim removed 2 bases at V and 4 bases at J, leaving 6 bases unmatched. The CDR3 sequence is CAWSHWTGSTGELFF. The CDR3 DNA reads TGTGCCTGGAGTCACTGGACAGGGAGCACCGGGGAGCTGTTTTTT.

The V and J genes are TRBV5-1 and TRBJ2-6; a weak D match, TRBD2 (6 bases). V dropped 3 bases and J dropped 2 bases, with 12 bases sitting between them. The germline gives CDR1 SGHRS, CDR2 YFSETQ. The CDR3 loop spans 16 amino acids. The CDR3 DNA reads as TGCGCCAGCAGCTCAATCGGGAGTGCTGGGGCCAACGTCCTGACTTTC. Translation gives CASSSIGSAGANVLTF.

The chain joins TRBV7-2 to TRBJ2-3, with a possible D match to TRBD2 (6 bases). Per germline, CDR1 SGHTA and CDR2 FQGNSA. V gave up 2 bases and J gave up 6 bases, with 15 bases separating them. CDR3 length: 15 residues. This CDR3 reads CASSLSSGRFDTQYF. CDR3 nucleotides: TGTGCCAGCAGCTTATCCTCCGGGAGATTTGATACGCAGTATTTT. The whole variable domain, filled in from reference TRBV7-2 and TRBJ2-3, reads GAGVSQSPSNKVTEKGKDVELRCDPISGHTALYWYRQSLGQGLEFLIYFQGNSAPDKSGLPSDRFSAERTGGSVSTLTIQRTQQEDSAVYLCASSLSSGRFDTQYFGPGTRLTVL.

This clonotype was observed many times. The V gene is TRBV11-2, the J gene TRBJ1-1; maybe TRBD1 (6 bases). The CDR3 spans 13 residues. Looked up from germline, CDR1 is SGHAT and CDR2 is FQNNGV. V gave up 5 bases and J gave up 2 bases, with 9 bases separating them. The CDR3 region has the DNA TGTGCCAGCAGCCAGGACAGAAACACTGAAGCTTTCTTT. It specifies CASSQDRNTEAFF.

The V call is TRBV20-1, the J call TRBJ2-3, with D uncertain. CDR3 length: 15 amino acids. V shed 0 bases and J shed 2 bases, with 12 bases lying between them. Germline lookup yields CDR1 DFQATT and CDR2 SNEGSKA (reference sequence). CDR3 in DNA: TGCAGTGCTAGAGATCTCGGCAGCTTCACAGATACGCAGTATTTT. This gives the protein CSARDLGSFTDTQYF.

V usage is TRBV5-1 and J usage is TRBJ2-3, with D perhaps matching TRBD1 (6 bases). The CDR3 runs to 16 residues. CDR1 SGHRS and CDR2 YFSETQ come from the germline V gene. Trimming left V 4 bases short and J 1 base short, with 16 bases between. The CDR3 here is CASSEKQGMGTDTQYF. Written as DNA, the CDR3 is TGCGCCAGCAGCGAAAAACAGGGTATGGGCACAGATACGCAGTATTTT.

This clonotype appeared a few times. The chain recombines TRBV7-2 with TRBJ2-1; D gene uncertain. Germline V gene data show CDR1 as SGHTA and CDR2 as FQGNSA. CDR3 length equals 13 residues. With 5 bases removed from V and 4 bases from J, the gap between germline ends came to 9 bases. The CDR3 DNA reads TGTGCCAGCAGCGAAGGTTCTTACAATGAGCAGTTCTTC. Translation: CASSEGSYNEQFF.

This clonotype was recorded once. The genes are TRBV6-2 or TRBV6-3 and TRBJ1-5; 7 bases agree with TRBD1. V shed 6 bases and J 0 bases; nucleotides not matched to a gene: 8. Germline V CDR1 and CDR2: MNHEY, SVGEGT. The length of the CDR3 is 16 residues. CDR3 residues: CASSPRTGFSNQPQHF. Written as DNA, the CDR3 is TGTGCCAGCAGCCCCAGGACAGGATTTAGCAATCAGCCCCAGCATTTT.

The V call is TRBV29-1, the J call TRBJ1-1, with 8 bases that match TRBD1. The CDR3 covers 15 residues. Germline V gene data show CDR1 as SQVTM and CDR2 as ANQGSEA. The ends lost 8 bases at V and 0 bases at J; junction bases unmatched: 11. The CDR3 sequence is CSFSGQGKVNTEAFF. In nucleotides, the CDR3 is TGCAGCTTCTCCGGACAGGGAAAGGTGAACACTGAAGCTTTCTTT.

V gene TRBV7-6 combines with J gene TRBJ1-5; 10 nucleotides agree with TRBD1. The CDR3 has 15 residues. Per germline, CDR1 SGHVS and CDR2 FNYEAQ. The trim removed 5 bases at V and 6 bases at J, leaving 7 bases unmatched. The CDR3 DNA reads TGTGCCAGCAGCCCGACAGGGGGCTTAAGTCAGCCCCAGCATTTT. Translating gives CASSPTGGLSQPQHF.